This TCR beta chain is from a study of blood T cells in healthy people across ages (dated by TCRdb to the mid-2010s). About the investigation overall: In model experiments, template switching captured roughly one uniquely barcoded TCR beta cDNA molecule for every two T cells. Using deep sequencing normalized with unique cDNA molecular identifiers, the study measured how TCR beta repertoire diversity changes with age. Donors were grouped into four age groups: young (average 16 years), middle-aged (approximately 41), aged (approximately 58) and long-lived (roughly 80). Two additional independent replicas of 1 million unique cDNA reads from the same blood draw were analyzed for two donors (one aged 18 to 30 and one aged 80 or older). Overall results and qualifications from the work: Compared with the aged group, the long-lived group had more naive CD4+ T cells, fewer expanded clones and increased TCR diversity, suggesting age selection. Because profiling used bulk unsorted PBMCs, naive and antigen-experienced compartments could not be compared conclusively. Estimates of total diversity from one million sequenced T cells were regarded as lower bounds and underestimates. Observed TCR beta diversity per million T cells fell roughly linearly with age, and a significant reduction was already apparent by age around 40. The CMV infection status of donors was not known, potentially confounding age-related changes in expanded clonotypes. A strong correlation was found between observed TCR beta diversity and the percentage of naive T cells measured by flow cytometry.

This clonotype was counted between two and nine times. Its recognized antigen is unknown. There are no base qualities to consult, and no much larger clone falls within one base. The approximately 39 donors, aged about 6 to 95 years, were systemically healthy Caucasian individuals from Russia. Around 10 milliliters of peripheral blood were collected from each donor into EDTA-treated Vacutainer tubes. Ficoll-Paque density-gradient centrifugation was used to isolate PBMCs, with at least 6 million per sample. Total RNA, at least 6 micrograms per sample, was extracted from PBMCs with Trizol reagent. For every donor, an aliquot of PBMCs went through flow cytometry to measure the percentages of naive CD45RAhigh/CD27high T cells. The protocol used for the library was 5' RACE. The instrument was an Illumina HiSeq 2500. A second PCR of roughly 7 to 11 cycles was performed with a sample-barcoded 5' primer and a J-beta primer mix. A template-switch 5' adaptor carrying 12 random nucleotides introduced a unique molecular identifier onto each TCR beta cDNA molecule. At least 2.5 million CDR3-containing paired-end reads were obtained from each sample. First-strand cDNA synthesis was performed from all RNA using the Mint cDNA synthesis kit, with priming by a TRBC-specific oligonucleotide. Following uracil-DNA glycosylase treatment, a first 18-cycle PCR with universal primers M1SS and BC2_uni_R was performed on all cDNA. The source study handled its data this way. For normalization, 1 million high-quality reads, each with a distinct molecular identifier, were randomly selected from each sample. Instead of being binned into consensus sequences, reads with shared molecular identifiers were discarded. MiTCR, run with a Q25 quality threshold and the strictest error-elimination algorithm, handled CDR3 identification, clonotype clustering and error correction. A nonparametric unseen species model using Euler transformation provided a lower-bound estimate of total TCR beta diversity. TCRdb trimmed the raw reads at Q25, called clones with MiXCR and kept productive beta chains. Rows are unified per CDR3 protein, each entry keeping the most common DNA and genes. TCRdb's processing, not the authors', yielded these V and J calls. This sample has fewer than 1,200,000 distinct CDR3 sequences in its table, and approximately 26% of those were observed once. The leading ten clones occupy 0.65% to 0.75% of the sample.

These records were also assigned to another study, of T cells of mothers and their children. The second study, in turn, reports: Nine systemically healthy Caucasian individuals served as donors, namely three mothers together with their six children. cDNA synthesis consumed the entire amount of extracted RNA, loaded at approximately 1.4 ug RNA in each 15 ul reaction. Sample barcodes and 2-4 random nucleotides were added via the M1S primer in the second PCR. More than 8 million TCR beta CDR3 reads were obtained from each mother, and roughly 3 million reads were obtained from each child. Thymic selection similarly shapes TCR recombination output in related and unrelated pairs, with minor effect from inherited differences. Related mother-child pairs always showed normalized repertoire overlap that was slightly higher than in unrelated mother-child pairs, though the difference was never significant. With a sensitivity of about 100 clones per million clonotypes, no persistent microchimeric T cell clones were detected. In the study, deep NGS was used to compare the TCR beta repertoires of mothers and children, and features distinguishing related mother-child pairs from unrelated individuals were sought. The mean age was roughly 36 +/- 4 years for the mothers and around 11 +/- 4 years for the children. After adapters were ligated using NEBNext reagents, the libraries underwent 100+100 nt paired-end sequencing on an Illumina HiSeq 2000. To prevent cross-contamination, the mother and child libraries were prepared a month apart and were sequenced in separate runs. For each donor, somewhere between roughly 450,000 and 2,100,000 distinct TCR beta clonotypes were identified. Naive TCR beta clonotypes were estimated from low-frequency clonotypes matched to each donor's FACS-determined naive share, without sorting.

The TCR sequence derives from a girl aged 2 to 9 in good health. The sample taken for sequencing was blood.

The nucleotides are TGCGCCAGCAGCATATGGACTAGCGGGAGAGTCGGGGAGCTGTTTTTT. This codes for CASSIWTSGRVGELFF. Here the chain combines TRBV5-1 and TRBJ2-2; TRBD2 fits 13 bases in the junction. V is cut back by 4 bases and J by 7 bases, with 7 bases in the junction unmatched. As encoded in the germline V gene, CDR1 is SGHRS while CDR2 is YFSETQ. The CDR3, from cysteine to phenylalanine, totals 16 residues. Left in the record is the CDR3 DNA by itself, 48 bases read in frame from the first base.